Reported below is one T cell receptor (delta chain). Its antigen remains unidentified. With a far larger clone one base away, a read error is the likely cause. The sample carries other DNA sequences with the same CDR3. In both library methods, multiplex PCR was carried out with primers targeting conserved V and J regions of the TCR genes. After purification and pooling, the amplicons were sequenced on an Illumina MiSeq platform. The authors' analysis ran thus. V(D)J alignment, clonotype assembly and translation were handled by MiXCR, while functionality assessment and CDR3 repertoire analyses were done with VDJtools. CDR3 followed the IMGT definition, and analyses included only productive sequences that used functional genes, leaving out ORF genes and pseudogenes. Identical amino acid CDR3s of major clonotypes (frequency >=5%) were searched for across all patients and controls using a custom Python script. Clonotype frequencies in patients versus controls were compared with a one-sided non-parametric Wilcoxon test. Identical DNA sequences were merged into single rows after TCRdb reprocessed the public reads with CATT. The V and J calls and clone size come from TCRdb's table, not from the authors' own analysis. Within this sample are 1,500 to 2,000 delta-chain clones, with around 2.5% of them counted one time only. The biggest ten clones account for around 13% of the sample.

TCR sequencing was performed on genomic DNA from peripheral blood mononuclear cells isolated from patients and controls. As controls, approximately 23 healthy adult blood donors (median age roughly 60 years; about 12 males and approximately eleven females) were included and were matched to patients for age and sex. This record comes from a study of gamma delta lymphoproliferative disorders and STAT genes listed by TCRdb under 2018. For the study in its entirety: The LymphoTrack Dx TCRG Assay was used to build gamma-chain libraries from a minimum of 50 ng of genomic DNA. Because no corresponding Invivoscribe delta assay was available, delta-chain libraries were prepared according to the standard operating procedure of the EuroClonality-NGS working group. Within a larger immunophenotypic and STAT-mutation study, TCR gamma and delta CDR3 repertoires were profiled by deep sequencing in Tgammadelta lymphoproliferative disease patients and healthy controls. To confirm the results, all delta-chain samples and a couple of gamma-chain samples were sequenced a second time. Results and caveats for the whole study, not just this receptor: Nearly all major patient gamma and delta clonotypes were public, shared with at least one healthy donor; only a couple of gamma clonotypes were private to disease. When whole repertoires were clustered, gamma repertoires from patients grouped apart from those of healthy controls, but delta repertoires did not separate between the groups. The authors pointed out that NGS specificity may be lower at low frequencies, so whether leukemic clones are public or private needs to be confirmed. T cells in controls likely covered a range of maturation stages, whereas leukemic cells were skewed toward terminal effectors, which could potentially limit comparisons between patients and controls.

Taken from cysteine to phenylalanine, the CDR3 has 17 residues. The DNA shown is the 51-base CDR3, in frame from base 1. Via the germline V gene, CDR1 is GEAIGNYY and CDR2 EKD. V sheds 0 bases and J sheds 0 bases, leaving 16 bases between their ends. The sequence was collected from a human donor in good health. Sequenced material: blood. The receptor chain draws on TRDV2 and TRDJ1, and perhaps TRDD3 as D gene, on 5 matching bases. CDR3 sequence: CACDTVGDRLYTDKLIF. The nucleotide sequence is TGTGCCTGTGACACCGTCGGGGACCGGCTGTACACCGATAAACTCATCTTT.